The 15 T cell receptor beta chains given below trace back to one sample, sequenced in a study of CD8+ T cells in alopecia areata. Treatment reported: oral pan-JAK inhibitor, 5-10 mg twice daily. RNA, once extracted, was reverse transcribed into cDNA for use as the sequencing template. The data were produced by immunoSEQ multiplex PCR, yet TCRdb's version contains in-frame clones alone and is incomplete. This sample has 200,000 to 250,000 clones; over 60% occur once, and the top ten carry more than 3.5%. The sample was CD4+ T cells sorted from blood, taken at week 4, from a patient treated with tofacitinib. Every receptor here comes from a human donor with alopecia areata.

The chain has TRBV6-6 and TRBJ1-5; no clear D gene. Trimming took 5 bases from V and 9 from J, leaving 17 bases between them. CDR3 size: 14 residues. Germline CDR1 is MNHNY and CDR2 is SVGAGI (reference sequence). In DNA form, the CDR3 reads TGTGCCAGCAGTGGCGGGAGCCGGCCGGCGCCCCAGCATTTT. Its translation is CASSGGSRPAPQHF.

The chain uses TRBV2 and TRBJ2-1; 10 bases are shared with TRBD2. The J segment lost 3 bases and the V segment lost 6 bases, leaving 2 bases of the junction unmatched. Germline lookup yields CDR1 SNHLY and CDR2 FYNNEI. The CDR3 has 14 residues. The CDR3 region is CASRAGGVYNEQFF. DNA for the CDR3: TGTGCCAGCAGAGCGGGGGGGGTCTACAATGAGCAGTTCTTC. Filled out from reference TRBV2 and TRBJ2-1, the complete variable domain reads EPEVTQTPSHQVTQMGQEVILRCVPISNHLYFYWYRQILGQKVEFLVSFYNNEISEKSEIFDDQFSVERPDGSNFTLKIRSTKLEDSAMYFCASRAGGVYNEQFFGPGTRLTVL.

This clone was picked up a small number of times. The rearrangement links TRBV11-3 to TRBJ2-2; 8 bases align to TRBD1. The germline V gene encodes CDR1 SGHNT and CDR2 YENEEA. This CDR3 spans 14 amino acids. V lost 5 bases, J lost 6 bases, and 5 bases stayed unmatched. CDR3 protein: CASSDLTGAGELFF. Written as DNA, the CDR3 is TGTGCCAGCAGCGACCTGACAGGGGCCGGGGAGCTGTTTTTT.

Comment on this clone: Its ends do not fully match the called genes, so a read error is possible. The chain joins TRBV7-7 to TRBJ2-5; no reliable D call. Germline V gene sequence: CDR1 SSHAT, CDR2 FNYEAQ (reference sequence). The CDR3 consists of 13 residues. CDR3 in amino acids: CASSTQIQETQYF. The CDR3 DNA is TGTGCTAGCAGCACCCAAATCCAAGAGACCCAGTACTTC.

The V gene is TRBV5-1, the J gene TRBJ2-7; D perhaps matches TRBD1 (5 bases). Germline assignment: CDR1 SGHRS and CDR2 YFSETQ. V lost 4 bases, J lost 2 bases, and 16 bases lay in between. This CDR3 has 15 amino acids. The CDR3 here is CASSALGQVAYEQYF. Written as DNA, the CDR3 is TGCGCCAGCAGCGCTCTGGGGCAGGTCGCCTACGAGCAGTACTTC.

CDR3 sequence: CASSRLYQRGTNTGELFF. The CDR3, as DNA: TGTGCCAGCTCACGTCTGTACCAGCGGGGCACGAACACCGGGGAGCTGTTTTTT. The chain couples TRBV18 to TRBJ2-2; 7 bases agree with TRBD2. V shed 4 bases, J shed 0 bases, and the junction held 11 bases outside the gene matches. Per the germline V gene, CDR1 is KGHSH and CDR2 is LQKENI. This CDR3 has 18 amino acids.

The CDR3 DNA reads TGCAGCGCCACGCTGAGCTATGGCTACACCTTC. Protein product: CSATLSYGYTF. The V gene is TRBV29-1, the J gene TRBJ1-2, with D uncertain. The CDR3 has 11 residues. Germline CDR1 reads SQVTM; CDR2 reads ANQGSEA. The germline V and J ends were trimmed by 7 bases and 4 bases, with 10 bases remaining between them.

The chain joins TRBV27 to TRBJ1-1; D not certain. The V gene's germline CDR1 is MNHEY and CDR2 SMNVEV (reference sequence). The CDR3 runs to 13 residues. V was cut by 0 bases and J by 0 bases, with 2 bases left in between. CDR3 DNA: TGTGCCAGCAGTTTATCAGTGAACACTGAAGCTTTCTTT. Translating it yields CASSLSVNTEAFF.

J is TRBJ1-6 and V is TRBV15, with 10 bases identical to TRBD1. Unmatched junction bases numbered 8, after V lost 4 bases and J lost 2 bases. Germline V gene sequence: CDR1 LNHNV, CDR2 YYDKDF (reference sequence). CDR3 length: 18 amino acids. This CDR3 is CATSKKPGQGTYNSPLHF. The CDR3 coding sequence is TGTGCCACCAGCAAAAAGCCGGGACAGGGGACCTATAATTCACCCCTCCACTTT.

This chain joins TRBV30 and TRBJ1-2; D perhaps matches TRBD1 (6 bases). Germline V gene sequence: CDR1 GTSNPN, CDR2 SVGIG (reference sequence). Trimming removed 3 bases at V and 6 bases at J, with 14 bases between. The CDR3 covers 13 residues. The DNA for the CDR3 is TGTGCCTGGAGAGCGAGGGGGAGGAATGGCTACACCTTC. This codes for CAWRARGRNGYTF.

The V gene is TRBV30, the J gene TRBJ2-2, with D maybe TRBD2 (5 bases). The V gene's germline CDR1 is GTSNPN and CDR2 SVGIG (reference sequence). Trimming removed 2 bases at V and 7 bases at J, with 11 bases between. The CDR3 runs 13 residues. DNA for the CDR3: TGTGCCTGGAGTAGAGGGCAAAGCGGGGAGCTGTTTTTT. It translates to CAWSRGQSGELFF.

This rearrangement joins TRBV2 to TRBJ2-2; D uncertain. Germline CDR1 SNHLY, CDR2 FYNNEI. The V gene lost 7 bases and the J gene lost 7 bases, with 10 bases spanning the gap. The CDR3 sequence is 12 residues long. The CDR3 DNA is TGTGCCAGCACCGCCTGGGGCGGGGAGCTGTTTTTT. This sequence encodes CASTAWGGELFF.

This clone was counted between two and nine times. V is TRBV18 and J is TRBJ2-7; D gene ambiguous. The length of the CDR3 is 15 residues. Trimming left V 2 bases short and J 0 bases short, with 11 bases between. Germline loops: CDR1 KGHSH, CDR2 LQKENI. The CDR3 loop reads CASSPSPLTSYEQYF. The CDR3 DNA reads TGTGCCAGCTCACCAAGTCCACTGACCTCCTACGAGCAGTACTTC.

The CDR3 DNA is TGTGCCTGGAGTGTACTCTCTCCCGAGCAGTTCTTC. It encodes CAWSVLSPEQFF. The V gene is TRBV30, the J gene TRBJ2-1, with D uncertain. V lost 0 bases and J lost 10, with 10 bases in between. CDR1 and CDR2 (germline): GTSNPN, SVGIG (reference sequence). This CDR3 comprises 12 residues.

The chain employs TRBV5-4 and TRBJ2-6, with D uncertain. CDR3 length: 17 residues. Trimming removed 1 base from V and 0 bases from J, with 11 bases in between. Germline-derived CDR1 and CDR2 are SGHNT and YYREEE (reference sequence). The CDR3 loop reads CASSLSRPSSGANVLTF. As DNA, the CDR3 is TGTGCCAGCAGCTTGAGCAGACCCAGCTCTGGGGCCAACGTCCTGACTTTC. Supplemented by reference TRBV5-4 and TRBJ2-6, the full variable domain reads ETGVTQSPTHLIKTRGQQVTLRCSSQSGHNTVSWYQQALGQGPQFIFQYYREEENGRGNFPPRFSGLQFPNYSSELNVNALELDDSALYLCASSLSRPSSGANVLTFGAGSRLTVL.